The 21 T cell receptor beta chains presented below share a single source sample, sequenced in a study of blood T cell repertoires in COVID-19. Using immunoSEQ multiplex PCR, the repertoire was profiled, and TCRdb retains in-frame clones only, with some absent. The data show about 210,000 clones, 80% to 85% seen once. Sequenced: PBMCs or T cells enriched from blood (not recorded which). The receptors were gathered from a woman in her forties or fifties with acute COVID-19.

CDR3: CASSITGTRAEQYF. The CDR3 DNA is TGTGCCAGCAGCATCACCGGGACAAGGGCCGAGCAGTACTTC. This sequence joins TRBV7-9 and TRBJ2-7, with D perhaps matching TRBD1 (6 bases). Germline CDR1 and CDR2: SEHNR and FQNEAQ (reference sequence). This CDR3 is built from 14 residues. Trimming removed 5 bases from V and 6 bases from J, with 17 bases in between.

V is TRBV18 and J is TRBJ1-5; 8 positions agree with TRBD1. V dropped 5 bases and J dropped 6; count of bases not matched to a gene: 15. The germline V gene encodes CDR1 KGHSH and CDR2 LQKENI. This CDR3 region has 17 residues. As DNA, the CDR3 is TGTGCCAGCTCAACCAAGGTCGGACAGGGTCGGGGTCAGCCCCAGCATTTT. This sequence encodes CASSTKVGQGRGQPQHF.

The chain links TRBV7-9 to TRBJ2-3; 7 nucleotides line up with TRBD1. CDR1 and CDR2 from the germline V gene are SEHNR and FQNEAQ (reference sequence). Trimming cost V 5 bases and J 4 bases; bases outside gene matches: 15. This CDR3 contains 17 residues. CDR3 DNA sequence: TGTGCCAGCAGCGGGGCAAGACAGGGCTTCTTCTCAGATACGCAGTATTTT. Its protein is CASSGARQGFFSDTQYF.

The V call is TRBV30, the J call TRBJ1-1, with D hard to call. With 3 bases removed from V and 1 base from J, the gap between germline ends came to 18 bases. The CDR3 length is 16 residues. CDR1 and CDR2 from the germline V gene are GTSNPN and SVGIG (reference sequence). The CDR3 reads CAWRKRANLWNTEAFF. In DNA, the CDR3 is TGTGCCTGGAGAAAGCGGGCAAACCTCTGGAACACTGAAGCTTTCTTT.

CDR3 amino acids: CASRPGNEQYF. The CDR3 bases are TGTGCCAGCAGGCCAGGGAACGAGCAGTACTTC. The chain recombines TRBV12-3 or TRBV12-4 with TRBJ2-7; a possible D gene is TRBD1 (5 bases). The V end was cut by 6 bases, the J end by 5 bases, with 8 bases between. The CDR3 length is 11 residues.

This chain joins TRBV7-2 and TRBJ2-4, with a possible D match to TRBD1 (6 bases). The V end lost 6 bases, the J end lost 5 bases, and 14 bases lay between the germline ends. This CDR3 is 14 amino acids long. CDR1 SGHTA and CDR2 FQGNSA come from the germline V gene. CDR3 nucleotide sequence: TGTGCCAGCAGTCTAGCAGGGGTGGAAAACATTCAGTACTTC. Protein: CASSLAGVENIQYF.

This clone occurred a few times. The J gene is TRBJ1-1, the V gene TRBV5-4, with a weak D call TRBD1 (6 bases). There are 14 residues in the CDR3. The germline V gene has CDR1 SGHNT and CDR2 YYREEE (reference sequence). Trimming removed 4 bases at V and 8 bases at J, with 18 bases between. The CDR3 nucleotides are TGTGCCAGCAGCCAGCAGACAGGTTTTGGAGAAGCTTTCTTT. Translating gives CASSQQTGFGEAFF.

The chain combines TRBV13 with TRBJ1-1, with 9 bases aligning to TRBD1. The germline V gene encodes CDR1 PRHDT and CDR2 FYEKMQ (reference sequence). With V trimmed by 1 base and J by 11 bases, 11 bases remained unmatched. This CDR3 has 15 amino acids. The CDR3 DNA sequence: TGTGCCAGCAGCTTAGAGGGACAGGGAGGGCTGAGTGCTTTCTTT. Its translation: CASSLEGQGGLSAFF.

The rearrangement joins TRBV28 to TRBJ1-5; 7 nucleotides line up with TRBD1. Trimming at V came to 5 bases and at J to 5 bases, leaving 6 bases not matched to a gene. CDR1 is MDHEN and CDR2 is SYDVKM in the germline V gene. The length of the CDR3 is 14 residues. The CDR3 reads CASSAGTADQPQHF. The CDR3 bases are TGTGCCAGCAGTGCAGGGACAGCGGATCAGCCCCAGCATTTT.

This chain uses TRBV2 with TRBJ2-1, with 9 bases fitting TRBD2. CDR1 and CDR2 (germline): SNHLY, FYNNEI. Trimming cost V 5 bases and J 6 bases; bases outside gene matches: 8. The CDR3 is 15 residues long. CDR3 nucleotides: TGTGCCAGCAGTTCCGGGACTAGCAGGAGCAATGAGCAGTTCTTC. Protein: CASSSGTSRSNEQFF.

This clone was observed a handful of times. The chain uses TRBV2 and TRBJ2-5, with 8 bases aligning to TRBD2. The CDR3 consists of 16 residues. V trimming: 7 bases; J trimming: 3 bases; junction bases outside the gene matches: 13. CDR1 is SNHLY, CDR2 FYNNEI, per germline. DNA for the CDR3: TGTGCCAGCAATACCGGGACTAGAAGTTACAAAGAGACCCAGTACTTC. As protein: CASNTGTRSYKETQYF.

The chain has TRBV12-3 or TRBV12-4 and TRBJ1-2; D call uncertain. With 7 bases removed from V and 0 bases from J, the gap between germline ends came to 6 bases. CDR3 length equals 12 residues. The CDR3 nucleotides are TGTGCCAGCAACAGAGCTAACTATGGCTACACCTTC. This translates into CASNRANYGYTF.

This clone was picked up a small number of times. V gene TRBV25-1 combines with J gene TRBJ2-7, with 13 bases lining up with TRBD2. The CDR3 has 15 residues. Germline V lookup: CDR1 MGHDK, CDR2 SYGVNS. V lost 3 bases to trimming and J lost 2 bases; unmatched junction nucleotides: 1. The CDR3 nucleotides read TGTGCCAGCAGTGAGACTAGCGGGGGGACCTACGAGCAGTACTTC. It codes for CASSETSGGTYEQYF.

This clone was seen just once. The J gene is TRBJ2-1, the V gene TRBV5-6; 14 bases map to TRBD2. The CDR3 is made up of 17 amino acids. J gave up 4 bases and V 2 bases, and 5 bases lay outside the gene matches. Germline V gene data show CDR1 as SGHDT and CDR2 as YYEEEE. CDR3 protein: CASSFRLAGGRYNEQFF. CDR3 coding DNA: TGTGCCAGCAGCTTCCGACTAGCGGGGGGGCGGTACAATGAGCAGTTCTTC.

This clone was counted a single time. The CDR3 DNA reads as TGTGCCTGGAGTTCCCAGGGGCAGGGTCAGCCCCAGCATTTT. It specifies CAWSSQGQGQPQHF. This chain links TRBV30 with TRBJ1-5, with TRBD1 as a possible D gene (6 bases). The ends were cut back, 2 bases at V and 6 bases at J, with 14 bases in the middle. Germline CDR1 GTSNPN, CDR2 SVGIG (reference sequence). This CDR3 is 14 amino acids long. The complete variable domain, with remaining parts taken from reference TRBV30 and TRBJ1-5, reads SQTIHQWPATLVQPVGSPLSLECTVEGTSNPNLYWYRQAAGRGLQLLFYSVGIGQISSEVPQNLSASRPQDRQFILSSKKLLLSDSGFYLCAWSSQGQGQPQHFGDGTRLSIL.

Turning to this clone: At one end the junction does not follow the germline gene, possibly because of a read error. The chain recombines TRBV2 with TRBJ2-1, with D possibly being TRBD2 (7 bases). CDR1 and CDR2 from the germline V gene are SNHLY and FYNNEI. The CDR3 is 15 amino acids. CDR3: CASREVGGLYNEQFF. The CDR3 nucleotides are TGTGCCAGCAGGGAAGTCGGGGGGCTCTACAATGAGCAGTTCTTC.

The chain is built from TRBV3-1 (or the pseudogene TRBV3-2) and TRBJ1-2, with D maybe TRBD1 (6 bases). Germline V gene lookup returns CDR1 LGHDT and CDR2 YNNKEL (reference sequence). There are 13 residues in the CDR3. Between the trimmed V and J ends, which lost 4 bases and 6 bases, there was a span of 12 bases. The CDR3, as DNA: TGTGCCAGCAGCCTAGGACAGTACGATGGCTACACCTTC. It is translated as CASSLGQYDGYTF.

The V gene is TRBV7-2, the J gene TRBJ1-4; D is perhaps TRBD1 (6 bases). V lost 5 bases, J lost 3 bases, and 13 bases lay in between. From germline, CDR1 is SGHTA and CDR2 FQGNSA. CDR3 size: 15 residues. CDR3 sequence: CASSVDRLPNEKLFF. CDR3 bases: TGTGCCAGCAGCGTAGACAGGCTCCCTAATGAAAAACTGTTTTTT.

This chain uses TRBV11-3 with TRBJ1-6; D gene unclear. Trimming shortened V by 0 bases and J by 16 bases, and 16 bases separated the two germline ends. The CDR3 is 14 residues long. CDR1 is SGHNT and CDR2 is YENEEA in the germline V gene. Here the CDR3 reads CASSLDHSQSSLHF. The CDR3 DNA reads TGTGCCAGCAGCTTAGATCATTCACAGTCCAGTCTCCACTTT.

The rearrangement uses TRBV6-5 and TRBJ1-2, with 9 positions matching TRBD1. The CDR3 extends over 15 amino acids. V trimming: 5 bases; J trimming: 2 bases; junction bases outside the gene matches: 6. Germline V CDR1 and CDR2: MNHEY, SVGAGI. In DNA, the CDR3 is TGTGCCAGCAGTCTAACCACAGGGGGCAACTATGGCTACACCTTC. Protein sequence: CASSLTTGGNYGYTF.

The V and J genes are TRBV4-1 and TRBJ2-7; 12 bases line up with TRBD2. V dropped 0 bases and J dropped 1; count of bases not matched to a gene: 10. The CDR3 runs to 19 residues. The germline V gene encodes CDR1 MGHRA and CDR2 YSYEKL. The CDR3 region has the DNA TGCGCCAGCAGCCAAGATTCGCTAGCGGGAGGGGCCGTATCCTACGAGCAGTACTTC. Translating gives CASSQDSLAGGAVSYEQYF.